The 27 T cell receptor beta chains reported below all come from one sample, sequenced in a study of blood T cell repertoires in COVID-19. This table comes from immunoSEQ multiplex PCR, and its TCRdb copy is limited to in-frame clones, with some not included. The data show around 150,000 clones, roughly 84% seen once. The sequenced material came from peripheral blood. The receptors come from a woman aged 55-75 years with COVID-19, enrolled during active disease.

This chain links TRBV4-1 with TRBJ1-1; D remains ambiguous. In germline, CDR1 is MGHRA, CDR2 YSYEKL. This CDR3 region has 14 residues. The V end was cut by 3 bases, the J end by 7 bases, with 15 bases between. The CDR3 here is CASSHPLRFYEAFF. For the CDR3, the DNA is TGCGCCAGCAGCCATCCCTTGAGGTTTTATGAAGCTTTCTTT.

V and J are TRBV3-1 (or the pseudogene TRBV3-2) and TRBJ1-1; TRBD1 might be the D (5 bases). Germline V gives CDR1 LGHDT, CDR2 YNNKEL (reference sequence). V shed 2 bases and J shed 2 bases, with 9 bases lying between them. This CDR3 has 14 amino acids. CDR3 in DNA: TGTGCCAGCAGCCAAATCGGGGGTAACACTGAAGCTTTCTTT. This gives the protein CASSQIGGNTEAFF.

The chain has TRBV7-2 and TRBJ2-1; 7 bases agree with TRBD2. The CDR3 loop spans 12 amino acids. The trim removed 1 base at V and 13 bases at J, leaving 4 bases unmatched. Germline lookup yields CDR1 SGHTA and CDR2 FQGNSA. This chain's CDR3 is CASSLGREGQFF. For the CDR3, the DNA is TGTGCCAGCAGCTTAGGCAGGGAGGGACAGTTCTTC. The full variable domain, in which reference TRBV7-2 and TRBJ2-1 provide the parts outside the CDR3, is GAGVSQSPSNKVTEKGKDVELRCDPISGHTALYWYRQSLGQGLEFLIYFQGNSAPDKSGLPSDRFSAERTGGSVSTLTIQRTQQEDSAVYLCASSLGREGQFFGPGTRLTVL.

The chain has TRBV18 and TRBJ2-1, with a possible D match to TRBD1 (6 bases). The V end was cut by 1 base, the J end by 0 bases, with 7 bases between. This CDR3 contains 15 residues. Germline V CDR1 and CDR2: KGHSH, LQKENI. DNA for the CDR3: TGTGCCAGCTCACCACGGGACACCTCCTACAATGAGCAGTTCTTC. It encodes CASSPRDTSYNEQFF.

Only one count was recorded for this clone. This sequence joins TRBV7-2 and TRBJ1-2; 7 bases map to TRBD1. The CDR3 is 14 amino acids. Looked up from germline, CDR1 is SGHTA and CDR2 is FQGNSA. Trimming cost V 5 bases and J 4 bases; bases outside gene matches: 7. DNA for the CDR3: TGTGCCAGCAGCCCTAGAGGGGGCAGCTATGGCTACACCTTC. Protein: CASSPRGGSYGYTF.

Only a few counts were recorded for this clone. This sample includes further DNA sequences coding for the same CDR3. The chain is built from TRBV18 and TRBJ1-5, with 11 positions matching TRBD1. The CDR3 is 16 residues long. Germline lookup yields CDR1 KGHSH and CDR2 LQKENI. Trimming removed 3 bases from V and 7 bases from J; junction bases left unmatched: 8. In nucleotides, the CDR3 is TGTGCCAGCTCACCGCCGGGACAGGGGGGTAACCAGCCCCAGCATTTT. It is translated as CASSPPGQGGNQPQHF.

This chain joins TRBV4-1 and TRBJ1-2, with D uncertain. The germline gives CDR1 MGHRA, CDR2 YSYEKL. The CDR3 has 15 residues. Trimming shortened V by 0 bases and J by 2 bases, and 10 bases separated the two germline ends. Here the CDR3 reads CASSQESGLNYGYTF. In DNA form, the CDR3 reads TGCGCCAGCAGCCAAGAGAGCGGATTAAACTATGGCTACACCTTC.

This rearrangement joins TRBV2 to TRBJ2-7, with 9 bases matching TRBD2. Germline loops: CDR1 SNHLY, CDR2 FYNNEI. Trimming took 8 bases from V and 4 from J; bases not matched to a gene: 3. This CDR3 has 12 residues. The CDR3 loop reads CASLREGYEQYF. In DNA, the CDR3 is TGTGCCAGCTTGCGGGAGGGATACGAGCAGTACTTC.

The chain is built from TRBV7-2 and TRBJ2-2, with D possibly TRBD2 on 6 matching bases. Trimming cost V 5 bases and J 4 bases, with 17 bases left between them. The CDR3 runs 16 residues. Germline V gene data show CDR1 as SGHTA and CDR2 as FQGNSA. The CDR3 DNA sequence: TGTGCCAGCAGCCCCCTGACTAGACGGGTCACCGGGGAGCTGTTTTTT. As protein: CASSPLTRRVTGELFF.

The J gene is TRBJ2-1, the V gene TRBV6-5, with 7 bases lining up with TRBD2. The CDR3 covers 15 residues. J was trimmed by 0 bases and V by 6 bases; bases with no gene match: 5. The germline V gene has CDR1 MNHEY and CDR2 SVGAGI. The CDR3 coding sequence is TGTGCCAGCAGGGCCGGGACTACCTCCTACAATGAGCAGTTCTTC. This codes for CASRAGTTSYNEQFF.

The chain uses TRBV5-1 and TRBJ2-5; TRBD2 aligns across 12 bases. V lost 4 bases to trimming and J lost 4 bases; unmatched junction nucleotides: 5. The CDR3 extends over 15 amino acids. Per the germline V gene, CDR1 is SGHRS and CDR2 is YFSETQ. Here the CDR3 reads CASSLTSGRTETQYF. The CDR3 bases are TGCGCCAGCAGCCTGACTAGCGGGAGAACAGAGACCCAGTACTTC.

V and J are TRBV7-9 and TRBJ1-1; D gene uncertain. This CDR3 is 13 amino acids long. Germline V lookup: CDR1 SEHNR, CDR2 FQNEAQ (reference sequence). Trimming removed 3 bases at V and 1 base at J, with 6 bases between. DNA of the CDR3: TGTGCCAGCAGCTTTCGACAGAACACTGAAGCTTTCTTT. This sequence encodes CASSFRQNTEAFF.

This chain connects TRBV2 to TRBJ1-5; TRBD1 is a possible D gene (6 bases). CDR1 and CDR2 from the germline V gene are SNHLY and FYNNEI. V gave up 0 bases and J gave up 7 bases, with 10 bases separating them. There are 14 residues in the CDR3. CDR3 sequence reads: CASSEARGGQPQHF. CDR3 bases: TGTGCCAGCAGTGAAGCCAGGGGTGGCCAGCCCCAGCATTTT. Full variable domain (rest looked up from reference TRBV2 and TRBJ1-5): EPEVTQTPSHQVTQMGQEVILRCVPISNHLYFYWYRQILGQKVEFLVSFYNNEISEKSEIFDDQFSVERPDGSNFTLKIRSTKLEDSAMYFCASSEARGGQPQHFGDGTRLSIL.

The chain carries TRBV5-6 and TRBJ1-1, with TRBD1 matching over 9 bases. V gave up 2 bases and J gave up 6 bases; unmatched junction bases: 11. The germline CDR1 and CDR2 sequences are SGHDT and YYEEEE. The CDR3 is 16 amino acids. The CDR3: CASSLRTGTGMPEAFF. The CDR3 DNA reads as TGTGCCAGCAGCTTAAGAACCGGGACAGGGATGCCTGAAGCTTTCTTT.

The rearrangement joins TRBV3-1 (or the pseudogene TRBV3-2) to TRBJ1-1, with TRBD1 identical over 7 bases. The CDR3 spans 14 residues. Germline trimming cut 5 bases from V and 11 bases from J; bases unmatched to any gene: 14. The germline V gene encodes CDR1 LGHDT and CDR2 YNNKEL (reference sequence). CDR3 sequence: CASSTGTAGRVAFF. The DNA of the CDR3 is TGTGCCAGCAGCACCGGGACAGCAGGTCGTGTGGCTTTCTTT.

This CDR3 is CASSEDFGANVLTF. The CDR3 nucleotides are TGTGCCAGCAGTGAGGACTTTGGGGCCAACGTCCTGACTTTC. This chain joins TRBV6-1 and TRBJ2-6; D possibly corresponds to TRBD2 (5 bases). CDR1 and CDR2 (germline): MNHNS, SASEGT. V lost 3 bases to trimming and J lost 3 bases, with 6 bases between them. The CDR3 is made up of 14 amino acids.

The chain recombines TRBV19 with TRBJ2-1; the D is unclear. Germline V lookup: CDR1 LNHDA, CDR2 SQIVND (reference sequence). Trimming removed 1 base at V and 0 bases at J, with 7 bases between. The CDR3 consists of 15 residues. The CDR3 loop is CASSIGSSSYNEQFF. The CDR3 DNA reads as TGTGCCAGTAGTATAGGCTCCAGCTCCTACAATGAGCAGTTCTTC.

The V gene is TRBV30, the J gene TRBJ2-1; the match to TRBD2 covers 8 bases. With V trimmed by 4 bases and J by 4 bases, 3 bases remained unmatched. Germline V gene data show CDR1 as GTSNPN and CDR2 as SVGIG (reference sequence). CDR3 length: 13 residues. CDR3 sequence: CAWTSGGYNEQFF. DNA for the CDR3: TGTGCCTGGACCAGCGGGGGTTACAATGAGCAGTTCTTC.

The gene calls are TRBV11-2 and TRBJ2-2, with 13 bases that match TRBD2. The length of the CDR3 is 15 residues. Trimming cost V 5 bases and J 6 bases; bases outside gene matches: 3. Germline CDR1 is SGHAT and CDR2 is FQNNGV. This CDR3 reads CASSGLAGVSGELFF. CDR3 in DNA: TGTGCCAGCAGCGGACTAGCGGGAGTCTCCGGGGAGCTGTTTTTT.

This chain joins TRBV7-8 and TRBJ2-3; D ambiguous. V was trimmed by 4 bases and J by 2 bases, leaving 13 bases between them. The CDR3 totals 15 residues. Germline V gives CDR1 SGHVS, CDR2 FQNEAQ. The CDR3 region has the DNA TGTGCCAGCAGCTCCTTTAATTTAGCCACAGATACGCAGTATTTT. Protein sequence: CASSSFNLATDTQYF.

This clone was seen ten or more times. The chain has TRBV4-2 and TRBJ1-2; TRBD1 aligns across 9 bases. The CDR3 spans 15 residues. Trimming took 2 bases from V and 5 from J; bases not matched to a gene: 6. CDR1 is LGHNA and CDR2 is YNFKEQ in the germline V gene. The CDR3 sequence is CASSQYRGREYGYTF. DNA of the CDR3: TGTGCCAGCAGCCAATACAGGGGGCGAGAATATGGCTACACCTTC.

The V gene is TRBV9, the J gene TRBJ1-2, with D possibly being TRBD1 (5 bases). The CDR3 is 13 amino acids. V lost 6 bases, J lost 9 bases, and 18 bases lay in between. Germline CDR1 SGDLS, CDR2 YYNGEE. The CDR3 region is CASNTGGAFSYTF. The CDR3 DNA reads TGTGCCAGCAATACGGGAGGGGCCTTTAGCTACACCTTC.

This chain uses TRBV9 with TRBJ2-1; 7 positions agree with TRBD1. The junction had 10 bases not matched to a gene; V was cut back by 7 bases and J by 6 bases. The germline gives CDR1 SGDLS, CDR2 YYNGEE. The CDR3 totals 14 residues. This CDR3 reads CASGPWDSSNEQFF. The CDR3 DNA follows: TGTGCCAGCGGACCCTGGGACAGCAGCAATGAGCAGTTCTTC.

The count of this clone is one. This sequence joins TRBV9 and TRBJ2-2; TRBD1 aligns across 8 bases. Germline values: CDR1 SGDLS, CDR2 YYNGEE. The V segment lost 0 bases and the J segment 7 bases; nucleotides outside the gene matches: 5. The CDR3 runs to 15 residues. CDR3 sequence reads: CASSVDAGGLGELFF. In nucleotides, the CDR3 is TGTGCCAGCAGCGTAGATGCAGGGGGCCTCGGGGAGCTGTTTTTT.

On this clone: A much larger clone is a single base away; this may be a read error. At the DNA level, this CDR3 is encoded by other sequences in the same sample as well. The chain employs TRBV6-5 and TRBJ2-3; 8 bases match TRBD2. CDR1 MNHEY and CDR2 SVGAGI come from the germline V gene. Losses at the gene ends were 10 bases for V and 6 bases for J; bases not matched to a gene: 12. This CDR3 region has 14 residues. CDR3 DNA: TGTGCCACTCGATTAGCGGGGAACACGGATACGCAGTATTTT. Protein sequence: CATRLAGNTDTQYF.

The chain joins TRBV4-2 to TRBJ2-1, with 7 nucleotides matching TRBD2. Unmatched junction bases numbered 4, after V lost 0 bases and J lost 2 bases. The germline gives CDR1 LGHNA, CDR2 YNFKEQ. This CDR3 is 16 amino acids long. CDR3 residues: CASSQEGGVTYNEQFF. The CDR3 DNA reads TGTGCCAGCAGCCAAGAGGGAGGGGTGACCTACAATGAGCAGTTCTTC.

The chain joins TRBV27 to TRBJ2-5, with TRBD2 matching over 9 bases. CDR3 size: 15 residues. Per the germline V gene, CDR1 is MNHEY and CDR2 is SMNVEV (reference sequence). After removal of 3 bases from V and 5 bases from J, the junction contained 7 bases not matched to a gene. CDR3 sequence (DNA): TGTGCCAGCAGTTTTTATAGCGGGGGATGGGAGACCCAGTACTTC. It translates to CASSFYSGGWETQYF.